This T cell receptor (beta chain) was retrieved from a study of T cell repertoires and HLA-DP antigens. Germline CDR1 is SGHRS and CDR2 is YFSETQ. Germline trimming cut 2 bases from V and 0 bases from J; bases unmatched to any gene: 5. This CDR3 contains 16 residues. Remarks on this clone: Its antigen is still unknown.

Only in-frame clones appear in the TCRdb table, and some are missing; sequencing was by immunoSEQ multiplex PCR. The top ten hold 1.7% of the sample, which has approximately 90,000 clones, about 89% seen once. CD4+ T cells were isolated untouched, about 98% pure. The material sequenced was CD4+ T cells from PBMCs. The receptor's source is a man between 45 and 60 years old in good health and CMV-seronegative. The chain is built from TRBV5-1 and TRBJ2-7, with TRBD2 matching over 10 bases. The CDR3 reads CASSFAPSGSSYEQYF. CDR3 nucleotides: TGCGCCAGCAGCTTCGCCCCTAGCGGGAGCTCCTACGAGCAGTACTTC.